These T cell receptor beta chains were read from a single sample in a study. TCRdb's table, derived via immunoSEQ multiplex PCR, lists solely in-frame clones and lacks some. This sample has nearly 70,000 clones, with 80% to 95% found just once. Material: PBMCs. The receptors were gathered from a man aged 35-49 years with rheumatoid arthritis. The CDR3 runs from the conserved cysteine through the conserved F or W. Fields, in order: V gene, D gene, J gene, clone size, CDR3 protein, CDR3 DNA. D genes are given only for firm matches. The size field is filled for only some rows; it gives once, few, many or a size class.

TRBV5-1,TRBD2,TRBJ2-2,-,CASSLDTSGGNTGELFF,TGCGCCAGCAGCTTGGATACTAGCGGGGGGAACACCGGGGAGCTGTTTTTT
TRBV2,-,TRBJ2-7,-,CASRRGVREQYF,TGTGCCAGCCGCAGGGGAGTACGCGAGCAGTACTTC
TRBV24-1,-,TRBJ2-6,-,CATSDPPGSRSGANVLTF,TGTGCCACCAGTGATCCCCCGGGGTCGCGCTCTGGGGCCAACGTCCTGACTTTC
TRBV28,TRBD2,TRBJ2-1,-,CASSLTQREGPYNEQFF,TGTGCCAGCAGTTTAACCCAGCGGGAGGGCCCCTACAATGAGCAGTTCTTC
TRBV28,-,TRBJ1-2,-,CASRPEVLKGYTF,TGTGCCAGCAGACCTGAAGTTCTTAAGGGCTACACCTTC
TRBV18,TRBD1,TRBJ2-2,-,CASSRTGGRTGELFF,TGTGCCAGCTCACGGACAGGGGGCAGGACCGGGGAGCTGTTTTTT
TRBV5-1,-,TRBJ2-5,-,CASSWQGRNQETQYF,TGCGCCAGCAGCTGGCAGGGTAGAAACCAAGAGACCCAGTACTTC
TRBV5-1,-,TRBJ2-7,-,CASSLFQVPYEQYF,TGCGCCAGCAGCTTGTTCCAGGTCCCCTACGAGCAGTACTTC
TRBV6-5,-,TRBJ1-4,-,CASSYGPYSPEKLFF,TGTGCCAGCAGTTACGGGCCCTATTCCCCCGAAAAACTGTTTTTT
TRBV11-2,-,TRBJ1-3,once,CASDENRASGNTIYF,TGTGCCAGCGACGAGAACAGGGCCTCTGGAAACACCATATATTTT
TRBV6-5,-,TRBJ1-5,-,CASKDGQRNQPQHF,TGTGCCAGCAAAGACGGACAGCGAAATCAGCCCCAGCATTTT
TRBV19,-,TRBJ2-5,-,CASSIGPYQETQYF,TGTGCCAGTAGTATAGGACCCTACCAAGAGACCCAGTACTTC
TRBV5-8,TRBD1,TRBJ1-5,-,CASSVRDRAQNQPQHF,TGTGCCAGCAGCGTCCGGGACAGGGCACAGAATCAGCCCCAGCATTTT
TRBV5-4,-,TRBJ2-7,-,CASSPGSGEFYEQYF,TGTGCCAGCAGCCCAGGTTCAGGGGAGTTCTACGAGCAGTACTTC
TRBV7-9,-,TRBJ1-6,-,CASSLVSGDSPLHF,TGTGCCAGCAGCTTAGTGTCAGGGGATTCACCCCTCCACTTT
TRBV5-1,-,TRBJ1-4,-,CASSLEGLNWEKLFF,TGCGCCAGCAGCTTGGAAGGACTCAATTGGGAAAAACTGTTTTTT
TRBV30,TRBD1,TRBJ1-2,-,CAWSVRGQGAESRGYTF,TGTGCCTGGAGTGTACGGGGGCAGGGGGCAGAGAGTAGAGGCTACACCTTC
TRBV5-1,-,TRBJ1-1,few,CASSPDGRDTEAFF,TGCGCCAGCAGCCCGGACGGGAGGGACACTGAAGCTTTCTTT
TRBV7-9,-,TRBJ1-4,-,CASSPQTNEKLFF,TGTGCCAGCAGCCCCCAAACTAATGAAAAACTGTTTTTT
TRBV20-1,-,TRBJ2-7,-,CSASPRRGTRYEQYF,TGCAGTGCTAGTCCCCGAAGGGGGACGCGATACGAGCAGTACTTC
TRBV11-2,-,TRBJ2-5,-,CASSLGGQGETQYF,TGTGCCAGCAGCTTAGGAGGTCAAGGGGAGACCCAGTACTTC
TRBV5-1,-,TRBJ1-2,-,CASSTDSYYGYTF,TGCGCCAGCAGCACGGACAGTTACTATGGCTACACCTTC
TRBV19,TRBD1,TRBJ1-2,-,CASSPSQGLAYGYTF,TGTGCCAGTAGTCCGTCACAGGGGTTGGCATATGGCTACACCTTC
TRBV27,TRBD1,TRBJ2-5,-,CASSWGTGERKTQYF,TGTGCCAGCAGTTGGGGGACAGGGGAGCGGAAGACCCAGTACTTC
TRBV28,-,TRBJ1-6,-,CASSLWEGRDSPLHF,TGTGCCAGCAGTTTATGGGAGGGGCGGGATTCACCCCTCCACTTT
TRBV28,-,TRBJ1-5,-,CASSPNQPQHF,TGTGCCAGCAGTCCGAATCAGCCCCAGCATTTT
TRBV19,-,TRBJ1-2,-,CASSIVGYGYTF,TGTGCCAGTAGTATAGTCGGCTATGGCTACACCTTC
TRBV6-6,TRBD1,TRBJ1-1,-,CASSRRDRGLMNTEAFF,TGTGCCAGCAGTCGCCGGGACAGGGGGCTTATGAACACTGAAGCTTTCTTT
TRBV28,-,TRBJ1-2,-,CASGKGYGYTF,TGTGCCAGCGGTAAGGGCTATGGCTACACCTTC
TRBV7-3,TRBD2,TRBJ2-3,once,CASSLGTRQYF,TGTGCCAGCAGCTTAGGGACTAGGCAGTATTTT
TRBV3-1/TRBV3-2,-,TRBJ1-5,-,CASSQAVSLGQPQHF,TGTGCCAGCAGCCAAGCCGTGTCCTTGGGTCAGCCCCAGCATTTT
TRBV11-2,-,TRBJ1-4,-,CASSSDRGAKKLFF,TGTGCCAGCAGCTCAGATCGGGGGGCTAAAAAACTGTTTTTT
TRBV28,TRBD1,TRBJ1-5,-,CASSLLMEGAQPQHF,TGTGCCAGCAGTTTATTGATGGAGGGGGCTCAGCCCCAGCATTTT
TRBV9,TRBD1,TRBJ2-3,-,CASSLLPTGGADTQYF,TGTGCCAGCAGCCTACTTCCGACAGGGGGGGCAGATACGCAGTATTTT
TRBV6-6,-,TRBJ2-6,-,CASSYSGSGANVLTF,TGTGCCAGCAGTTACTCGGGATCTGGGGCCAACGTCCTGACTTTC
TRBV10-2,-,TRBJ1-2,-,CASREGVIGGYTF,TGCGCCAGCAGAGAGGGGGTAATAGGCGGCTACACCTTC
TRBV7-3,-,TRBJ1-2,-,CASSLTPGNYGYTF,TGTGCCAGCAGCTTAACCCCGGGGAACTATGGCTACACCTTC